This T cell receptor beta chain came from a study of neurological immune-mediated disorders. Study conclusions and caveats: It was the repertoires of 18 of 34 multiple sclerosis patients that phylogenetic grouping placed in one related-CDR3 cluster, which is a possible signature. HTLV-1-associated myelopathy showed the most TCR clonal expansion; multiple sclerosis the least, below healthy controls.

The CDR3 totals 14 residues. V was clipped by 8 bases and J by 0 bases, with 11 bases between them. The method for making cDNA was 5'RACE, and it used 10-nucleotide random UMIs. Every sequencing run gave over 170 million TCR-beta sequences, taken from 15-18 subjects. Each CDR3 protein gets one entry after TCRdb re-called the 5' RACE reads with MiXCR. The profile covers 80,000 to 100,000 distinct CDR3 sequences, with around 3.4% appearing a single time and less than 3.5% taken by the ten largest. This clonotype was seen repeatedly, ten times or more. The antigen remains unidentified. Sequenced input: PBMCs. The chain employs TRBV12-3 or TRBV12-4 and TRBJ2-4; D gene unclear. The source of this sequence is a woman in her forties or fifties with multiple sclerosis. In DNA, the CDR3 is TGTGCCAGCGGCCTCGGTTTAGCCAAAAACATTCAGTACTTC. It specifies CASGLGLAKNIQYF.